Each of the 29 T cell receptor beta chains below was sequenced from the same sample in a study of control samples from healthy donors and cancer patients (dated by TCRdb to about 2020). Library construction relied on the immunoSEQ multiplex PCR assay. Drawn from immuneACCESS, this table holds only the in-frame rearrangements with V and J called that TCRdb kept. Clones are partly lost; checked studies trace under half to an unresolved V gene and leave the rest unexplained. This sample holds around 150,000 clones; 80% to 90% were observed only once. The ten largest clonotypes hold 12% of the sample. The sequencing input was blood. Every receptor here comes from a man aged 25-40 years in good health.

This chain links TRBV5-1 with TRBJ2-7; perhaps TRBD2 as D (7 bases). Trimming pared 2 bases from V and 4 bases from J, leaving 16 bases between. CDR1 and CDR2 (germline): SGHRS, YFSETQ. The CDR3 has 15 residues. CDR3 sequence (DNA): TGCGCCAGCAGCTTTGAGGGGGGGAATCATTACGAGCAGTACTTC. It translates to CASSFEGGNHYEQYF. Based on the CDR3 plus reference TRBV5-1 and TRBJ2-7, the full variable domain is KAGVTQTPRYLIKTRGQQVTLSCSPISGHRSVSWYQQTPGQGLQFLFEYFSETQRNKGNFPGRFSGRQFSNSRSEMNVSTLELGDSALYLCASSFEGGNHYEQYFGPGTRLTVT.

The genes are TRBV27 and TRBJ1-5; TRBD1 matches at 7 bases. CDR3 size: 15 residues. Germline-derived CDR1 and CDR2 are MNHEY and SMNVEV (reference sequence). V dropped 9 bases and J dropped 0; count of bases not matched to a gene: 8. CDR3 nucleotide sequence: TGTGCCAGTGGGACAGCGACTTATAGCAATCAGCCCCAGCATTTT. Translation: CASGTATYSNQPQHF.

This chain joins TRBV2 and TRBJ1-6; possibly TRBD1 for D (5 bases). V was pared by 8 bases and J by 13 bases, with 15 bases between. Germline-derived CDR1 and CDR2 are SNHLY and FYNNEI. This CDR3 is 12 amino acids long. CDR3 bases: TGTGCCAGCGGGGGATTCGTGGGGCCCCTCCACTTT. Its translation: CASGGFVGPLHF.

V gene TRBV29-1 combines with J gene TRBJ2-3; D is undetermined. The CDR3 runs 14 residues. V lost 5 bases and J lost 1, with 13 bases in between. Per the germline V gene, CDR1 is SQVTM and CDR2 is ANQGSEA. Written as DNA, the CDR3 is TGCAGCGTTTTTTTTTCCTCTGGCACAGATACGCAGTATTTT. Amino acid sequence: CSVFFSSGTDTQYF.

The chain combines TRBV12-3 or TRBV12-4 with TRBJ1-2, with a tentative D call TRBD1 (6 bases). V was trimmed by 6 bases and J by 11 bases, leaving 10 bases between them. The CDR3 is made up of 10 amino acids. CDR3 in DNA: TGTGCCAGCAGCCTGGACAGTTACACCTTC. Its protein product is CASSLDSYTF.

The chain employs TRBV7-3 and TRBJ1-1; the D is unclear. The ends were cut back, 1 base at V and 7 bases at J, with 22 bases in the middle. The CDR3 covers 17 residues. Germline CDR1 is SGHTA and CDR2 is FQGTGA. This CDR3 reads CASSLKPGGRGMVEAFF. Here the CDR3 DNA reads TGTGCCAGCAGCTTAAAACCCGGTGGCAGAGGCATGGTTGAAGCTTTCTTT.

This chain connects TRBV14 to TRBJ1-1, with no clear D. CDR1 SGHDN and CDR2 FVKESK come from the germline V gene. CDR3 length: 13 amino acids. V lost 0 bases and J 4 bases, leaving 6 bases between the germline ends. This chain's CDR3 is CASSQDTITEAFF. CDR3 bases: TGTGCCAGCAGCCAAGACACAATCACTGAAGCTTTCTTT.

The J gene is TRBJ1-4, the V gene TRBV24-1; 9 nucleotides match TRBD1. The CDR3 length is 16 residues. V was pared by 4 bases and J by 3 bases, with 5 bases of the junction left unmatched. CDR1 KGHDR and CDR2 SFDVKD come from the germline V gene. DNA of the CDR3: TGTGCCACCAGTGAGGGGACAGGGAACGCTAATGAAAAACTGTTTTTT. This codes for CATSEGTGNANEKLFF.

The chain uses TRBV4-1 and TRBJ1-1; the match to TRBD1 covers 7 bases. The CDR3 is 14 residues long. V lost 10 bases and J lost 1; bases outside the gene matches: 9. Germline lookup yields CDR1 MGHRA and CDR2 YSYEKL. Here the CDR3 DNA reads TGCGCCACCTCCCAGGGGGGCCAGAACACTGAAGCTTTCTTT. Its protein is CATSQGGQNTEAFF.

The chain uses TRBV4-3 and TRBJ2-7; D possibly corresponds to TRBD2 (6 bases). V was pared by 2 bases and J by 5 bases, with 19 bases between. This CDR3 spans 16 amino acids. CDR1 and CDR2 (germline): LGHNA, YSLEER. CDR3 bases: TGCGCCAGCAGCCAATCGTGGACTAACCCGGGAAACGAGCAGTACTTC. Protein product: CASSQSWTNPGNEQYF.

Turning to this clone: Its ends do not fully match the called genes, so a read error is possible. The CDR3 nucleotides are TGTGCCAGCAGCTACTCGCAAGTGCTAGGCTACACCTTC. Translation: CASSYSQVLGYTF. The chain has TRBV6-2 or TRBV6-3 and TRBJ1-2; D unclear. CDR1 is MNHEY and CDR2 is SVGEGT in the germline V gene. The CDR3 is 13 amino acids.

The chain couples TRBV3-1 (or the pseudogene TRBV3-2) to TRBJ2-1, with 7 bases that match TRBD1. Germline trimming cut 0 bases from V and 2 bases from J; bases unmatched to any gene: 7. From germline, CDR1 is LGHDT and CDR2 YNNKEL (reference sequence). CDR3 length: 17 residues. The CDR3 region is CASSQDRDRVTYNEQFF. CDR3 in DNA: TGTGCCAGCAGCCAAGATCGAGACAGGGTCACCTACAATGAGCAGTTCTTC.

The chain employs TRBV15 and TRBJ2-1; perhaps D is TRBD1 or TRBD2 (6 bases each). This CDR3 has 14 residues. V gave up 6 bases and J gave up 4 bases, with 13 bases separating them. Looked up from germline, CDR1 is LNHNV and CDR2 is YYDKDF (reference sequence). This CDR3 reads CATSTTRGYNEQFF. For the CDR3, the DNA is TGTGCCACCAGTACGACTAGGGGGTACAATGAGCAGTTCTTC.

This clone showed up many times. The gene calls are TRBV5-6 and TRBJ1-2; perhaps TRBD1 as D (6 bases). CDR1 SGHDT and CDR2 YYEEEE come from the germline V gene. The CDR3 runs to 16 residues. The germline V and J ends were trimmed by 4 bases and 8 bases, with 24 bases remaining between them. CDR3 nucleotides: TGTGCCAGCAGCATTGGGGGCTTCAGGGACGTGGGCGGCTACACCTTC. It is translated as CASSIGGFRDVGGYTF. The full variable domain, in which reference TRBV5-6 and TRBJ1-2 provide the parts outside the CDR3, is DAGVTQSPTHLIKTRGQQVTLRCSPKSGHDTVSWYQQALGQGPQFIFQYYEEEERQRGNFPDRFSGHQFPNYSSELNVNALLLGDSALYLCASSIGGFRDVGGYTFGSGTRLTVV.

This sequence joins TRBV6-2 or TRBV6-3 and TRBJ2-3; 8 bases are a match to TRBD2. Germline CDR1 reads MNHEY; CDR2 reads SVGEGT. This CDR3 spans 15 amino acids. The trim removed 2 bases at V and 5 bases at J, leaving 6 bases unmatched. This CDR3 reads CASSYGSGARDTQYF. The CDR3, as DNA: TGTGCCAGCAGTTACGGTAGCGGGGCCCGAGATACGCAGTATTTT.

This clone was picked up a small number of times. The gene calls are TRBV19 and TRBJ1-1, with D maybe TRBD1 (5 bases). V lost 6 bases and J 3 bases, leaving 14 bases between the germline ends. This CDR3 contains 14 residues. In germline, CDR1 is LNHDA, CDR2 SQIVND (reference sequence). The CDR3 coding sequence is TGTGCCAGTAGACAGCAGGGTTTGGACACTGAAGCTTTCTTT. Translating it yields CASRQQGLDTEAFF.

The V call is TRBV19, the J call TRBJ1-2; 9 bases map to TRBD1. Losses at the gene ends were 7 bases for V and 2 bases for J; bases not matched to a gene: 8. The V gene's germline CDR1 is LNHDA and CDR2 SQIVND (reference sequence). The CDR3 runs to 15 residues. As DNA, the CDR3 is TGTGCCAGTACCACGGTTGGGACAGGGAACTATGGCTACACCTTC. Its translation: CASTTVGTGNYGYTF. The full variable domain, completed using reference TRBV19 and TRBJ1-2, is DGGITQSPKYLFRKEGQNVTLSCEQNLNHDAMYWYRQDPGQGLRLIYYSQIVNDFQKGDIAEGYSVSREKKESFPLTVTSAQKNPTAFYLCASTTVGTGNYGYTFGSGTRLTVV.

The V and J genes are TRBV5-4 and TRBJ1-2, with 11 positions matching TRBD1. V was clipped by 4 bases and J by 5 bases; unmatched bases: 10. This CDR3 spans 16 amino acids. The germline gives CDR1 SGHNT, CDR2 YYREEE (reference sequence). In DNA, the CDR3 is TGTGCCAGCAGCAGTAGCCGGGACAGGGGGTGGTATGGCTACACCTTC. Translation: CASSSSRDRGWYGYTF.

The rearrangement joins TRBV3-1 (or the pseudogene TRBV3-2) to TRBJ2-4; TRBD2 is a possible D gene (6 bases). Germline CDR1 LGHDT, CDR2 YNNKEL (reference sequence). V was pared by 3 bases and J by 7 bases, with 16 bases between. The CDR3 is made up of 15 amino acids. The DNA of the CDR3 is TGTGCCAGCAGCCATCTTAGCTCGGAGGGTAACATTCAGTACTTC. Residues: CASSHLSSEGNIQYF.

The chain carries TRBV5-1 and TRBJ2-1; TRBD2 matches at 16 bases. V dropped 10 bases and J dropped 6; count of bases not matched to a gene: 13. This CDR3 is built from 17 residues. Germline-derived CDR1 and CDR2 are SGHRS and YFSETQ. The CDR3 region is CASHPGLAGGPRNEQFF. In DNA, the CDR3 is TGCGCCTCGCACCCGGGACTAGCGGGAGGGCCACGCAATGAGCAGTTCTTC.

The chain carries TRBV27 and TRBJ2-7, with a tentative D call TRBD2 (5 bases). Germline V gene data show CDR1 as MNHEY and CDR2 as SMNVEV (reference sequence). This CDR3 is 13 amino acids long. V lost 4 bases, J lost 7 bases, and 14 bases lay in between. Written as DNA, the CDR3 is TGTGCCAGCAGTTCGGGGAGTTCGGGGGAGCAGTACTTC. This encodes CASSSGSSGEQYF.

The genes are TRBV5-1 and TRBJ2-2, with 8 bases matching TRBD1. Germline V lookup: CDR1 SGHRS, CDR2 YFSETQ. J lost 14 bases, V lost 2 bases, and 14 bases had no gene match. This CDR3 region has 15 residues. The CDR3: CASSLGDRPLWGLFF. CDR3 DNA sequence: TGCGCCAGCAGCTTAGGGGACAGGCCTTTGTGGGGTCTGTTTTTT.

A remark on this clone: This CDR3 is also generated by other DNA sequences in the sample. The chain employs TRBV9 and TRBJ2-1; D is possibly TRBD2 (5 bases). The V end was cut by 0 bases, the J end by 1 base, with 8 bases between. Germline-derived CDR1 and CDR2 are SGDLS and YYNGEE. The CDR3 is 15 amino acids. CDR3 in DNA: TGTGCCAGCAGCGTAGGGAGCGGATCCTACAATGAGCAGTTCTTC. Its translation is CASSVGSGSYNEQFF.

In this sample, this clone turned up a few times. This chain links TRBV14 with TRBJ2-2; D is tentatively TRBD1 or TRBD2 (5 bases each). V lost 1 base and J 0 bases, leaving 9 bases between the germline ends. The CDR3 covers 16 residues. From germline, CDR1 is SGHDN and CDR2 FVKESK. For the CDR3, the DNA is TGTGCCAGCAGCCAAGTTGGGGGATCGAACACCGGGGAGCTGTTTTTT. Its translation is CASSQVGGSNTGELFF.

V is TRBV27 and J is TRBJ1-2; a weak D match, TRBD1 (6 bases). This CDR3 contains 12 residues. Germline CDR1 and CDR2: MNHEY and SMNVEV (reference sequence). The V end was cut by 6 bases, the J end by 7 bases, with 12 bases between. Written as DNA, the CDR3 is TGTGCCAGCAGCCTAACAGGGTTTGGCTACACCTTC. This gives the protein CASSLTGFGYTF.

The rearrangement joins TRBV6-1 to TRBJ2-3; D is unclear. CDR1 and CDR2 from the germline V gene are MNHNS and SASEGT. The CDR3 sequence is 16 residues long. Trimming cost V 4 bases and J 0 bases, with 14 bases left between them. CDR3 loop: CASSGPGATSTDTQYF. As DNA, the CDR3 is TGTGCCAGCAGTGGCCCAGGCGCTACCAGCACAGATACGCAGTATTTT.

The chain carries TRBV9 and TRBJ1-1; perhaps TRBD1 as D (5 bases). Germline V gene sequence: CDR1 SGDLS, CDR2 YYNGEE. This CDR3 is built from 14 residues. V lost 0 bases to trimming and J lost 6 bases, with 12 bases between them. The CDR3 coding sequence is TGTGCCAGCAGCGTAGTGCAGGGCTCGTCTGAAGCTTTCTTT. This sequence encodes CASSVVQGSSEAFF. Full variable domain (outside the CDR3, taken from reference TRBV9 and TRBJ1-1): DSGVTQTPKHLITATGQRVTLRCSPRSGDLSVYWYQQSLDQGLQFLIQYYNGEERAKGNILERFSAQQFPDLHSELNLSSLELGDSALYFCASSVVQGSSEAFFGQGTRLTVV.

The rearrangement joins TRBV4-3 to TRBJ1-2, with D maybe TRBD1 (5 bases). The V gene lost 0 bases and the J gene lost 6 bases, with 11 bases spanning the gap. Per germline, CDR1 LGHNA and CDR2 YSLEER. The CDR3 runs to 14 residues. The CDR3 coding sequence is TGCGCCAGCAGCCAAGATGGGGGAGGCCATGGCTACACCTTC. This sequence encodes CASSQDGGGHGYTF.

This clone was seen just once. The chain couples TRBV4-1 to TRBJ1-5; possibly TRBD1 for D (6 bases). The germline V gene encodes CDR1 MGHRA and CDR2 YSYEKL. The CDR3 has 17 amino acids. Deletions cut 0 bases from V and 4 bases from J, with 16 bases between. DNA for the CDR3: TGCGCCAGCAGCCAAGAGGGTGGGGGCAGGGTTAATCAGCCCCAGCATTTT. It yields the protein CASSQEGGGRVNQPQHF.